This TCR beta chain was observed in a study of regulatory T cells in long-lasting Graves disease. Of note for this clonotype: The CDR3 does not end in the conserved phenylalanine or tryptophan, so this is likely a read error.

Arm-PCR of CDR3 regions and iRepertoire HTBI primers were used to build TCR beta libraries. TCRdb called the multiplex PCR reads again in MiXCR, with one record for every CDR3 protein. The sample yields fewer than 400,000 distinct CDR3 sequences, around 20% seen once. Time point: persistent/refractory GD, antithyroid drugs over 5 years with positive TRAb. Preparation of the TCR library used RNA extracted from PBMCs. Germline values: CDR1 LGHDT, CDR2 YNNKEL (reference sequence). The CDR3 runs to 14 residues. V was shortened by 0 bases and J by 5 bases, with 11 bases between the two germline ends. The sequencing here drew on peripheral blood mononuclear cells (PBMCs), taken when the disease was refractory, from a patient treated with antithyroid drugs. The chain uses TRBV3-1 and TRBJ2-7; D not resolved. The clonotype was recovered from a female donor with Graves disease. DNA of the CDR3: TGTGCCAGCAGCCAAGAAGGCTCCGGAGACGAGCAGTACTCC. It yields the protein CASSQEGSGDEQYS.